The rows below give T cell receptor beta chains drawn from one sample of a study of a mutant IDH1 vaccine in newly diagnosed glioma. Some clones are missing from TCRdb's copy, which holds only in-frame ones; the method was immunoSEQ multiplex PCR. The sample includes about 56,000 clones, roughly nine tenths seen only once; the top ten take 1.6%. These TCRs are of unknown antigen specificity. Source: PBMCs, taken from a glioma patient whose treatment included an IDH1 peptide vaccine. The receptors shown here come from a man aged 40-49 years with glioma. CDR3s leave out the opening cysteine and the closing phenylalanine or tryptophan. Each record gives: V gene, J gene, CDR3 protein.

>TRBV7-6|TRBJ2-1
ASSLYSPGGNEQF
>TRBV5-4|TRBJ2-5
ASSLEDRVETQY
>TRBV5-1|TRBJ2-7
ASPVYYEQY
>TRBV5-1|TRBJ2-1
ASSFMGGEGNEQF
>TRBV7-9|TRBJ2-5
ASSSGGTQY
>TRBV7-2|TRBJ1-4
ASSLTGGGEKLF
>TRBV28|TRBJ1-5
ASSTHGQPQH
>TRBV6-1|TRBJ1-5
ASSETGWSNQPQH
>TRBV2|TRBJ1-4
ASSDGVTNEKLF
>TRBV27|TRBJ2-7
ASSQDRGGEQY
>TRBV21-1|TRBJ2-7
ASSKGGGSSYEQY
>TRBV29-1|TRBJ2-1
SVAPQQF
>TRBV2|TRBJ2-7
ASTQDRGLEEQY
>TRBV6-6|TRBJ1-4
ASSYSWGTTNEKLF
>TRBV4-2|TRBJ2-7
ASSQVSSATYEQY
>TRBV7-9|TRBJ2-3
ASSQTGGPADTQY
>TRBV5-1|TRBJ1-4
ASRPGQGYSGLEKLF
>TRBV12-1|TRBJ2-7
ASSLLPGLAGGLVDEQY
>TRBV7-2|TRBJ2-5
ASSLDGRHETQY
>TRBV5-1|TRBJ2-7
ASSFSTGANYEQY
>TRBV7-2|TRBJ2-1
ASSLRGTSGRNEQF
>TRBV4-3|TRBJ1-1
ASSQDLEGLEAF
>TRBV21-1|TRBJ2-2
ASSKARIHSNTGELF
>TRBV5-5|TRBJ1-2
ASSLDRGWDYGYT
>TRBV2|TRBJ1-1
ASSGPVGVGTEAF
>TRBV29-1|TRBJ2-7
SVPRQGGHEQY
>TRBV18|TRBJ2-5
ASSPPHHSGTSKEQETQY
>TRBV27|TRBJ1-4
ASSLFPTGPILLF
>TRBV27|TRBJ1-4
ASSSRIPTNEKLF
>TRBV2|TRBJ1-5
ASSDRVNQPQH
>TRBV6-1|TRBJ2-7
ASSAHTGGNRNLYEQY
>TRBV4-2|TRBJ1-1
ASSPGQGSTEAF